Each of the 14 T cell receptor beta chains below was sequenced from the same sample in a study of CD8 T cells in Susac syndrome. The RNA input was about 0.45 to 1 ug, and it was reverse transcribed with random hexamers. TCRdb re-analysed the immunoSEQ multiplex PCR reads in MiXCR, keeping a single row per CDR3 protein. The sample lists 150,000 to 200,000 distinct CDR3 sequences; around 93% were seen once. The sample was CD4+ T cells from PBMCs. Receptors originate from a human donor in good health.

This chain joins TRBV11-2 and TRBJ2-3; D may be TRBD2 (5 bases). Trimming removed 0 bases from V and 1 base from J, with 14 bases in between. The CDR3 runs to 17 residues. Germline V lookup: CDR1 SGHAT, CDR2 FQNNGV. For the CDR3, the DNA is TGTGCCAGCAGCTTAGATTGGCTAGCATCCGGCACAGATACGCAGTATTTT. Translation gives CASSLDWLASGTDTQYF.

V and J are TRBV12-3 or TRBV12-4 and TRBJ1-2; no clear D. This CDR3 has 12 amino acids. V was pared by 7 bases and J by 8 bases, with 14 bases between. DNA of the CDR3: TGTGCCAGCACCACGGCCCTTAGGGGCTACACCTTC. Residues: CASTTALRGYTF.

The chain combines TRBV3-1 with TRBJ1-2, with a weak D call TRBD1 (5 bases). This CDR3 comprises 15 residues. Per the germline V gene, CDR1 is LGHDT and CDR2 is YNNKEL (reference sequence). Trimming left V 3 bases short and J 5 bases short, with 16 bases between. In nucleotides, the CDR3 is TGTGCCAGCAGCCAGTTGGGGCCTCAATATTATGGCTACACCTTC. It is translated as CASSQLGPQYYGYTF. Variable domain in full (rest from reference TRBV3-1 and TRBJ1-2): DTAVSQTPKYLVTQMGNDKSIKCEQNLGHDTMYWYKQDSKKFLKIMFSYNNKELIINETVPNRFSPKSPDKAHLNLHINSLELGDSAVYFCASSQLGPQYYGYTFGSGTRLTVV.

As for this clonotype: The junction departs from germline at one end; a sequencing error may be responsible. The gene calls are TRBV10-3 and TRBJ1-2; D not certain. CDR3 length: 10 amino acids. Germline V lookup: CDR1 ENHRY, CDR2 SYGVKD. The CDR3: CATSDYGYTF. In DNA, the CDR3 is TGTGCCACCAGTGATTATGGCTACACCTTC.

The chain couples TRBV3-1 to TRBJ1-5; no clear D gene. Trimming shortened V by 4 bases and J by 5 bases, and 15 bases separated the two germline ends. Per the germline V gene, CDR1 is LGHDT and CDR2 is YNNKEL (reference sequence). The CDR3 is made up of 15 amino acids. CDR3 sequence (DNA): TGTGCCAGCAGCCCAAGTTCCGGGGTAGATCAGCCCCAGCATTTT. This sequence encodes CASSPSSGVDQPQHF.

The chain uses TRBV6-6 and TRBJ1-1, with a possible D match to TRBD1 (5 bases). V lost 4 bases and J 8 bases, leaving 11 bases between the germline ends. The CDR3 runs to 12 residues. The germline V gene has CDR1 MNHNY and CDR2 SVGAGI (reference sequence). The CDR3, as DNA: TGTGCCAGCAGTTCGGGACTGCTCGAAGCTTTCTTT. This sequence encodes CASSSGLLEAFF.

The rearrangement uses TRBV6-2 or TRBV6-3 and TRBJ1-1; TRBD1 might be the D (5 bases). The CDR3 totals 14 residues. The V end was cut by 8 bases, the J end by 4 bases, with 17 bases between. The germline gives CDR1 MNHEY, CDR2 SVGEGT. CDR3: CASVPFGQGTEAFF. DNA for the CDR3: TGTGCCAGCGTCCCCTTTGGGCAGGGCACTGAAGCTTTCTTT.

CDR3 nucleotide sequence: TGTGCCACCAGTCTTACCGGGGCTCCCTCAGGGAATGAGCAGTTCTTC. This sequence encodes CATSLTGAPSGNEQFF. The chain couples TRBV24-1 to TRBJ2-1; D may match TRBD1 or TRBD2 (5 bases each). The V gene's germline CDR1 is KGHDR and CDR2 SFDVKD. The CDR3 totals 16 residues. V was cut by 6 bases and J by 7 bases, with 21 bases left in between.

The CDR3 nucleotides read TGTGCCAGCTCACCTACGGGAGGGGACGGGGCCAACGTCCTGACTTTC. This sequence encodes CASSPTGGDGANVLTF. The genes are TRBV18 and TRBJ2-6; 8 bases line up with TRBD2. The CDR3 runs to 16 residues. From germline, CDR1 is KGHSH and CDR2 LQKENI. J gave up 4 bases and V 3 bases, and 5 bases lay outside the gene matches. Full variable domain (outside the CDR3, taken from reference TRBV18 and TRBJ2-6): NAGVMQNPRHLVRRRGQEARLRCSPMKGHSHVYWYRQLPEEGLKFMVYLQKENIIDESGMPKERFSAEFPKEGPSILRIQQVVRGDSAAYFCASSPTGGDGANVLTFGAGSRLTVL.

The chain couples TRBV5-4 to TRBJ2-7; TRBD2 aligns across 7 bases. V gave up 1 base and J gave up 0 bases; unmatched junction bases: 4. Germline-derived CDR1 and CDR2 are SGHNT and YYREEE (reference sequence). The CDR3 is 15 residues long. The CDR3 loop reads CASSLSRGVSYEQYF. CDR3 sequence (DNA): TGTGCCAGCAGCTTGTCCCGGGGGGTCTCCTACGAGCAGTACTTC.

The rearrangement links TRBV12-3 or TRBV12-4 to TRBJ2-7; TRBD2 is a possible D gene (6 bases). V lost 6 bases, J lost 2 bases, and 14 bases lay in between. The CDR3 consists of 14 residues. CDR3 in DNA: TGTGCCAGCAGCCTAGGGACTGAGCCCTACGAGCAGTACTTC. This sequence encodes CASSLGTEPYEQYF.

The CDR3 DNA sequence: TGCAGTGCTAGAGATACTGGGGGGGCGGGAAACACCATATATTTT. Amino acid sequence: CSARDTGGAGNTIYF. V usage is TRBV20-1 and J usage is TRBJ1-3, with a weak D call TRBD1 (6 bases). V shed 0 bases and J shed 4 bases, with 13 bases lying between them. The CDR3 extends over 15 amino acids. CDR1 and CDR2 (germline): DFQATT, SNEGSKA (reference sequence).

As regards this clonotype: Its ends do not fully match the called genes, so a read error is possible. V is TRBV4-1 and J is TRBJ1-6; 7 positions match TRBD1. The germline CDR1 and CDR2 sequences are MGHRA and YSYEKL. This CDR3 has 15 amino acids. CDR3 DNA sequence: TGCGCCAGCACCCAAGGGGACAGAAATAATTCACCCCTCCACTTT. Its protein product is CASTQGDRNNSPLHF.

V and J are TRBV9 and TRBJ2-2, with D possibly matching TRBD1 (6 bases). Germline loops: CDR1 SGDLS, CDR2 YYNGEE. The CDR3 covers 19 residues. The V end lost 0 bases, the J end lost 4 bases, and 22 bases lay between the germline ends. DNA of the CDR3: TGTGCCAGCAGCGTAGGTACTAACAGGGATGAAAGACGCACCGGGGAGCTGTTTTTT. Its protein is CASSVGTNRDERRTGELFF. The full variable domain, rest sourced from reference TRBV9 and TRBJ2-2, is DSGVTQTPKHLITATGQRVTLRCSPRSGDLSVYWYQQSLDQGLQFLIQYYNGEERAKGNILERFSAQQFPDLHSELNLSSLELGDSALYFCASSVGTNRDERRTGELFFGEGSRLTVL.